One and the same sample provided the 6 T cell receptor beta chains below, sequenced in a study of blood T cells in healthy people across ages. Together with a sample-barcoded 5' primer, a J-beta primer mix was included in a second PCR lasting roughly 7 to 11 cycles. TCRdb reanalysed the 5' RACE reads using MiXCR and keeps one entry per CDR3 protein. The table shows around 1,000,000 distinct CDR3 sequences, with under 30% occurring only once. This sample was shared with a second study, whose subject was T cells of mothers and their children.

The sample comprised blood. The receptors were sampled from a girl aged 2 to 9 in good health.

This rearrangement joins TRBV15 to TRBJ2-5; no clear D gene. The CDR3 is made up of 12 amino acids. The germline V gene has CDR1 LNHNV and CDR2 YYDKDF (reference sequence). Trimming cost V 0 bases and J 9 bases, with 8 bases left between them. The CDR3 sequence is CATSREIRAQYF. Written as DNA, the CDR3 is TGTGCCACCAGCAGAGAAATAAGGGCCCAGTACTTC.

The chain has TRBV21-1 and TRBJ2-7; the table names TRBD1, a call not compared with the DNA. TRBV21-1 is recorded as a pseudogene. There are 16 residues in the CDR3. This CDR3 reads CASSKRQNGQGYEQYF. CDR3 nucleotides: TGTGCCAGCAGCAAACGACAAAACGGACAGGGCTACGAGCAGTACTTC.

This clonotype was counted a few times. The chain couples TRBV9 to TRBJ2-5; TRBD2 might be the D (8 bases). V dropped 4 bases and J dropped 3 bases, with 16 bases sitting between them. This CDR3 is 15 amino acids long. Germline values: CDR1 SGDLS, CDR2 YYNGEE. The CDR3, as DNA: TGTGCCAGCAGCATTAGCGGGACAGAAAAAGAGACCCAGTACTTC. It yields the protein CASSISGTEKETQYF.

The sample holds a few counts of this clonotype. This chain uses TRBV4-1 with TRBJ2-5; 12 bases are shared with TRBD1. The DNA end is a closer match to TRBJ2-7, so the J assignment may be wrong. The CDR3 runs 16 residues. Germline V gives CDR1 MGHRA, CDR2 YSYEKL. The CDR3 reads CASSQPGQGAKGEQYF. CDR3 nucleotides: TGCGCCAGCAGCCAGCCGGGACAGGGGGCTAAGGGCGAGCAGTACTTC.

In its sample, this clonotype was seen many times. V is TRBV9 and J is TRBJ2-1; no clear D. CDR3 length equals 13 residues. Germline CDR1 is SGDLS and CDR2 is YYNGEE. V lost 0 bases and J 2 bases, leaving 3 bases between the germline ends. CDR3 nucleotide sequence: TGTGCCAGCAGCGTAGGGGCCTACAATGAGCAGTTCTTC. Amino acid sequence: CASSVGAYNEQFF.

The V call is TRBV20-1, the J call TRBJ1-4; unclear D gene. Germline CDR1 and CDR2: DFQATT and SNEGSKA (reference sequence). The CDR3 spans 13 residues. V lost 3 bases and J 8 bases, leaving 13 bases between the germline ends. The CDR3, as DNA: TGCAGTGCTAGGGATTTCCGCCCAGAAAAACTGTTTTTT. Amino acid sequence: CSARDFRPEKLFF.